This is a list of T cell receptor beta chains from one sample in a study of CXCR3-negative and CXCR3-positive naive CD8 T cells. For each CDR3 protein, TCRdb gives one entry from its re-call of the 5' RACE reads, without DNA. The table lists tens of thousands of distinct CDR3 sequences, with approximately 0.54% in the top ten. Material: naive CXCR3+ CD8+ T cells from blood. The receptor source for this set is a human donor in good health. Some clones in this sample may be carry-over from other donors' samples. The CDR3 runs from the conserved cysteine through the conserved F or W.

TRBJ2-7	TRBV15	CATSRGAGIVYEQYF
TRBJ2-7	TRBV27	CASSLSPYYEQYF
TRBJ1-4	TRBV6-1	CASSGIRDSEFF
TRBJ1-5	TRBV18	CASSPRTGQDQPQHF
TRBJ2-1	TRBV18	CASSPPADDEQFF
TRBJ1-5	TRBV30	CAWSGAGAEQPQHF
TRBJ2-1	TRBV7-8	CASSLVSGYSYNEQFF
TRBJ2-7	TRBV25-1	CASSEGAGSPLAYEQYF
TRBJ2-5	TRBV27	CASSLWGPGETQYF
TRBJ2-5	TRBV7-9	CASSYPGLAGQETQYF
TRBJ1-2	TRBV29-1	CSVAGNPDINYGYTF
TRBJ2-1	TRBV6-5	CASSYSRPYNEQFF
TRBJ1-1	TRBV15	CATSTAAERNTEAFF
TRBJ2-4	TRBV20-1	CSARVLPGTPEDIQYF
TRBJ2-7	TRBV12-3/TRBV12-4	CASSLESRVQYF
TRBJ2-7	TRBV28	CASSFYGDEASYEQYF
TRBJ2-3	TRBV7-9	CASRPYTTSGRTDTQYF
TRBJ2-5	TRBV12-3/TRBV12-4	CASRRDLKETQYF
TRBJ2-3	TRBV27	CASSWELTDTQYF
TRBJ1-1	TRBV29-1	CSVELGTEAFF
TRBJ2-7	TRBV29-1	CSVDSSYEQYF
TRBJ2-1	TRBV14	CASSQDWADNEQFF
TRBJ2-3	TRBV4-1	CASSQDSPDTQYF
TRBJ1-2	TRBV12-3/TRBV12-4	CASSLSQAFGYTF
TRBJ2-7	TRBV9	CASSAGTGPYEQYF